The next 16 T cell receptor beta chains were all read from a single sample in a study of blood T cell repertoires in COVID-19. Data came from immunoSEQ multiplex PCR; TCRdb stores just in-frame clones and leaves some out. Of roughly 70,000 clones listed, 60% to 85% were seen once; the top ten hold roughly 21%. Sequencing input: peripheral blood. These receptors were collected from a man in his sixties or seventies with acute or convalescent COVID-19.

This clone turned up a few times. The sample holds other DNA sequences that translate to the same CDR3. The chain joins TRBV18 to TRBJ1-3; 7 nucleotides line up with TRBD1. CDR3 length equals 15 residues. The V gene end was trimmed by 2 bases and the J gene end by 0 bases; junction bases not matched to a gene: 1. The germline gives CDR1 KGHSH, CDR2 LQKENI. The CDR3 bases are TGTGCCAGCTCACCAGGGACAGCCTCTGGAAACACCATATATTTT. Its protein product is CASSPGTASGNTIYF.

V gene TRBV5-1 combines with J gene TRBJ2-1, with D tentatively TRBD2 (6 bases). The germline CDR1 and CDR2 sequences are SGHRS and YFSETQ. This CDR3 has 12 residues. V lost 3 bases and J 9 bases, leaving 10 bases between the germline ends. In DNA form, the CDR3 reads TGCGCCAGCAGCTCCGGACTATTTGAGCAGTTCTTC. Its translation: CASSSGLFEQFF.

The genes are TRBV3-1 (or the pseudogene TRBV3-2) and TRBJ2-1, with 9 bases fitting TRBD1. The CDR3 covers 16 residues. Germline CDR1 reads LGHDT; CDR2 reads YNNKEL (reference sequence). Trimming took 2 bases from V and 4 from J; bases not matched to a gene: 6. The CDR3 DNA reads TGTGCCAGCAGCCAAAAGGGACAGGGAGCATACAATGAGCAGTTCTTC. Protein product: CASSQKGQGAYNEQFF.

The chain uses TRBV7-3 and TRBJ2-3; 10 positions agree with TRBD2. The V segment lost 2 bases and the J segment 4 bases; nucleotides outside the gene matches: 0. CDR1 is SGHTA, CDR2 FQGTGA, per germline. The CDR3 runs to 14 residues. The CDR3 DNA reads as TGTGCCAGCAGCTTACTAGCGGGAGCAGATACGCAGTATTTT. Its translation is CASSLLAGADTQYF.

The CDR3 region is CASSPGHNQPQHF. CDR3 in DNA: TGTGCCAGCAGCCCGGGACACAATCAGCCCCAGCATTTT. The chain joins TRBV6-5 to TRBJ1-5; D may be TRBD1 (6 bases). Germline CDR1 MNHEY, CDR2 SVGAGI. Trimming removed 6 bases at V and 3 bases at J, with 9 bases between. This CDR3 has 13 residues.

The V gene is TRBV20-1, the J gene TRBJ1-4, with TRBD1 identical over 7 bases. Unmatched junction bases numbered 7, after V lost 3 bases and J lost 0 bases. CDR1 DFQATT and CDR2 SNEGSKA come from the germline V gene (reference sequence). The CDR3 extends over 16 amino acids. CDR3 amino acids: CSASHGQEATNEKLFF. The CDR3, as DNA: TGCAGTGCTAGTCACGGACAGGAGGCAACTAATGAAAAACTGTTTTTT.

This rearrangement joins TRBV3-1 (or the pseudogene TRBV3-2) to TRBJ1-5; D not certain. Trimming left V 0 bases short and J 2 bases short, with 8 bases between. CDR3 length equals 15 residues. Germline V gene lookup returns CDR1 LGHDT and CDR2 YNNKEL (reference sequence). The CDR3 nucleotides read TGTGCCAGCAGCCAAGATGCAGGCCGCAATCAGCCCCAGCATTTT. It is translated as CASSQDAGRNQPQHF.

J is TRBJ2-1 and V is TRBV19; 11 bases agree with TRBD1. Trimming took 9 bases from V and 6 from J; bases not matched to a gene: 7. The CDR3 covers 14 residues. From germline, CDR1 is LNHDA and CDR2 SQIVND (reference sequence). This CDR3 reads CASGAGQGGNEQFF. CDR3 DNA: TGTGCCAGCGGCGCGGGACAGGGGGGCAATGAGCAGTTCTTC. Drawing the rest from reference TRBV19 and TRBJ2-1, the complete variable domain is DGGITQSPKYLFRKEGQNVTLSCEQNLNHDAMYWYRQDPGQGLRLIYYSQIVNDFQKGDIAEGYSVSREKKESFPLTVTSAQKNPTAFYLCASGAGQGGNEQFFGPGTRLTVL.

This chain connects TRBV6-5 to TRBJ2-7; 11 bases align to TRBD1. Losses at the gene ends were 2 bases for V and 3 bases for J; bases not matched to a gene: 6. The CDR3 contains 16 residues. CDR1 is MNHEY, CDR2 SVGAGI, per germline. CDR3 in amino acids: CASSYPRTGGGYEQYF. CDR3 bases: TGTGCCAGCAGTTACCCCAGGACAGGGGGCGGCTACGAGCAGTACTTC.

The chain combines TRBV3-1 (or the pseudogene TRBV3-2) with TRBJ2-2; 11 bases map to TRBD2. V lost 4 bases and J lost 4; bases outside the gene matches: 2. Per germline, CDR1 LGHDT and CDR2 YNNKEL (reference sequence). There are 15 residues in the CDR3. CDR3 coding DNA: TGTGCCAGCAGCCTTAGCGGGAGGGCCACCGGGGAGCTGTTTTTT. Its translation is CASSLSGRATGELFF.

Turning to this clone: Distinct nucleotide sequences in the sample also encode this CDR3. J is TRBJ2-7 and V is TRBV18; weak D call: TRBD2 (6 bases). Trimming pared 2 bases from V and 1 base from J, leaving 6 bases between. The CDR3 contains 13 residues. CDR1 KGHSH and CDR2 LQKENI come from the germline V gene. The DNA for the CDR3 is TGTGCCAGCTCACCAGCGGGGTCCTACGAGCAGTACTTC. Protein: CASSPAGSYEQYF.

The V call is TRBV27, the J call TRBJ2-3, with 12 bases aligning to TRBD2. Looked up from germline, CDR1 is MNHEY and CDR2 is SMNVEV (reference sequence). Germline trimming cut 8 bases from V and 9 bases from J; bases unmatched to any gene: 9. CDR3 length equals 14 residues. The CDR3 sequence: CASHLAGGPGTQYF. CDR3 coding DNA: TGTGCCAGCCACCTAGCGGGAGGGCCGGGAACGCAGTATTTT.

The rearrangement joins TRBV7-2 to TRBJ2-1; 7 bases map to TRBD2. Per germline, CDR1 SGHTA and CDR2 FQGNSA. The CDR3 covers 14 residues. V was pared by 6 bases and J by 2 bases, with 4 bases of the junction left unmatched. CDR3 loop: CASRPGGTYNEQFF. The CDR3, as DNA: TGTGCCAGCAGGCCGGGAGGAACCTACAATGAGCAGTTCTTC.

The chain is built from TRBV7-9 and TRBJ1-1, with 7 bases that match TRBD1. V shed 5 bases and J 0 bases; nucleotides not matched to a gene: 9. Germline values: CDR1 SEHNR, CDR2 FQNEAQ (reference sequence). The CDR3 is 16 residues long. The chain's CDR3 is CASSLGQLSMNTEAFF. Written as DNA, the CDR3 is TGTGCCAGCAGCCTGGGACAGCTAAGCATGAACACTGAAGCTTTCTTT.

The table lists this clone with a few counts. The chain links TRBV2 to TRBJ2-2; 12 nucleotides agree with TRBD2. Germline V gene sequence: CDR1 SNHLY, CDR2 FYNNEI. The CDR3 spans 16 residues. V dropped 10 bases and J dropped 5; count of bases not matched to a gene: 11. CDR3 sequence reads: CATSSGRASRTGELFF. DNA of the CDR3: TGTGCCACCTCTAGCGGGAGGGCCTCGAGGACCGGGGAGCTGTTTTTT.

This clone was counted a few times. The J gene is TRBJ1-3, the V gene TRBV29-1; 9 nucleotides match TRBD1. The CDR3 spans 15 residues. Germline values: CDR1 SQVTM, CDR2 ANQGSEA. The V and J ends lost 3 bases and 3 bases, in that order; junction bases with no gene match: 6. DNA for the CDR3: TGCAGCGTTGATGCGGGACAGGGAGGTGGAAACACCATATATTTT. It translates to CSVDAGQGGGNTIYF.